These T cell receptor beta chains were read from a single sample in a study of control samples from healthy donors and cancer patients. Data came from immunoSEQ multiplex PCR; TCRdb stores just in-frame clones and leaves some out. This sample yields roughly 55,000 clones, of which 92% are seen a single time; around 1.7% belongs to the top ten. Source material: PBMCs. Receptor source: a middle-aged man with colorectal cancer. Each CDR3 is given with its conserved first and last residue. Fields, in order: V gene, J gene, CDR3 protein.

V: TRBV12-1; J: TRBJ2-5; CDR3: CASLILETQYF
V: TRBV29-1; J: TRBJ1-1; CDR3: CSVEQQGGTEAFF
V: TRBV23-1; J: TRBJ1-4; CDR3: CASTSLGEGTTNEKLFF
V: TRBV11-3; J: TRBJ2-1; CDR3: CASSLVGRGVANEQFF
V: TRBV7-9; J: TRBJ1-1; CDR3: CASSLAGGNTEAFF
V: TRBV6-2/TRBV6-3; J: TRBJ1-1; CDR3: CASSYQGSHTEAFF
V: TRBV28; J: TRBJ1-2; CDR3: CASSLRGYYGYTF
V: TRBV7-2; J: TRBJ1-4; CDR3: CASSLMEGMGLREKLFF
V: TRBV4-3; J: TRBJ1-2; CDR3: CASSQDTQGPYGYTF
V: TRBV2; J: TRBJ1-2; CDR3: CASSGQGIGYTF
V: TRBV2; J: TRBJ1-5; CDR3: CASSPGGTQPQHF
V: TRBV7-3; J: TRBJ2-5; CDR3: CASSLRGKETQYF
V: TRBV30; J: TRBJ1-3; CDR3: CAWSPDSYPGNTIYF
V: TRBV11-1; J: TRBJ1-1; CDR3: CASSSTRVGVNTEAFF
V: TRBV9; J: TRBJ1-1; CDR3: CASSAFGTEAFF
V: TRBV27; J: TRBJ1-1; CDR3: CASSWAGGVGTEAFF
V: TRBV5-1; J: TRBJ2-2; CDR3: CASSLRLNTGELFF
V: TRBV2; J: TRBJ2-7; CDR3: CASSTQGAGAYEQYF
V: TRBV19; J: TRBJ2-7; CDR3: CASRGGGGESYEQYF
V: TRBV19; J: TRBJ2-7; CDR3: CASRWGTGFSYEQYF
V: TRBV5-1; J: TRBJ1-4; CDR3: CASTIGQGGEKLFF
V: TRBV4-2; J: TRBJ2-5; CDR3: CASSQDRGSETQYF
V: TRBV12-3/TRBV12-4; J: TRBJ1-3; CDR3: CASSLGNTIYF
V: TRBV7-9; J: TRBJ2-7; CDR3: CASSLGQGNEQYF
V: TRBV9; J: TRBJ1-3; CDR3: CASSVVGGTRNTIYF
V: TRBV15; J: TRBJ1-2; CDR3: CATSREEGVRLGLNYGYTF
V: TRBV29-1; J: TRBJ2-4; CDR3: CSVERLAVGNIQYF
V: TRBV12-3/TRBV12-4; J: TRBJ2-3; CDR3: CASSTGTDTQYF
V: TRBV5-1; J: TRBJ2-2; CDR3: CASSSPISTGELFF
V: TRBV12-3/TRBV12-4; J: TRBJ1-1; CDR3: CASSPIRGTEAFF
V: TRBV15; J: TRBJ1-4; CDR3: CATSTRLVPGEKLFF
V: TRBV4-1; J: TRBJ2-2; CDR3: CASSQVGRGTGELFF
V: TRBV5-1; J: TRBJ1-3; CDR3: CASSLAGMGNTIYF
V: TRBV11-3; J: TRBJ2-1; CDR3: CASSPRTSGGAQFF
V: TRBV2; J: TRBJ1-1; CDR3: CASREWGTSTEAFF
V: TRBV5-4; J: TRBJ1-1; CDR3: CASSRNTEAFF
V: TRBV5-1; J: TRBJ1-5; CDR3: CASSLLGGSNQPQHF
V: TRBV6-2/TRBV6-3; J: TRBJ1-6; CDR3: CASSYSRQLGDSPLHF
V: TRBV5-1; J: TRBJ2-7; CDR3: CASSPRVGHEQYF
V: TRBV14; J: TRBJ1-6; CDR3: CASSPTGTSTSPLHF
V: TRBV4-1; J: TRBJ1-6; CDR3: CASSPLGTYYSPLHF
V: TRBV2; J: TRBJ1-1; CDR3: CASSQYSNTEAFF
V: TRBV19; J: TRBJ2-5; CDR3: CASSPRGLAGRETQYF
V: TRBV30; J: TRBJ1-2; CDR3: CAWSVGGRGGYTF
V: TRBV19; J: TRBJ1-5; CDR3: CASSIGGRRGEPQHF
V: TRBV5-8; J: TRBJ2-5; CDR3: CASNPNHLQQETQYF
V: TRBV4-1; J: TRBJ1-5; CDR3: CASSQEEVSVGNQPQHF
V: TRBV11-3; J: TRBJ1-6; CDR3: CASSLTGNVVPLHF
V: TRBV29-1; J: TRBJ2-3; CDR3: CSVEQSTDTQYF
V: TRBV7-3; J: TRBJ1-2; CDR3: CASSLTGGVSGYTF
V: TRBV19; J: TRBJ1-4; CDR3: CASSISGGTEKLFF
V: TRBV3-1/TRBV3-2; J: TRBJ2-5; CDR3: CASSQRGNVETQYF
V: TRBV7-9; J: TRBJ1-1; CDR3: CASSSLAGLPEAFF
V: TRBV21-1; J: TRBJ1-2; CDR3: CASSIPIDAGYTF
V: TRBV3-1/TRBV3-2; J: TRBJ2-7; CDR3: CASSQGGRRSSYEQYF
V: TRBV4-3; J: TRBJ1-4; CDR3: CASSSRTGGINEKLFF
V: TRBV19; J: TRBJ1-5; CDR3: CASTSDRQPQHF
V: TRBV7-6; J: TRBJ2-7; CDR3: CASSSGASYEQYF
V: TRBV6-5; J: TRBJ2-4; CDR3: CASISGMSGIQYF
V: TRBV5-1; J: TRBJ1-1; CDR3: CASSLPGTEAFF